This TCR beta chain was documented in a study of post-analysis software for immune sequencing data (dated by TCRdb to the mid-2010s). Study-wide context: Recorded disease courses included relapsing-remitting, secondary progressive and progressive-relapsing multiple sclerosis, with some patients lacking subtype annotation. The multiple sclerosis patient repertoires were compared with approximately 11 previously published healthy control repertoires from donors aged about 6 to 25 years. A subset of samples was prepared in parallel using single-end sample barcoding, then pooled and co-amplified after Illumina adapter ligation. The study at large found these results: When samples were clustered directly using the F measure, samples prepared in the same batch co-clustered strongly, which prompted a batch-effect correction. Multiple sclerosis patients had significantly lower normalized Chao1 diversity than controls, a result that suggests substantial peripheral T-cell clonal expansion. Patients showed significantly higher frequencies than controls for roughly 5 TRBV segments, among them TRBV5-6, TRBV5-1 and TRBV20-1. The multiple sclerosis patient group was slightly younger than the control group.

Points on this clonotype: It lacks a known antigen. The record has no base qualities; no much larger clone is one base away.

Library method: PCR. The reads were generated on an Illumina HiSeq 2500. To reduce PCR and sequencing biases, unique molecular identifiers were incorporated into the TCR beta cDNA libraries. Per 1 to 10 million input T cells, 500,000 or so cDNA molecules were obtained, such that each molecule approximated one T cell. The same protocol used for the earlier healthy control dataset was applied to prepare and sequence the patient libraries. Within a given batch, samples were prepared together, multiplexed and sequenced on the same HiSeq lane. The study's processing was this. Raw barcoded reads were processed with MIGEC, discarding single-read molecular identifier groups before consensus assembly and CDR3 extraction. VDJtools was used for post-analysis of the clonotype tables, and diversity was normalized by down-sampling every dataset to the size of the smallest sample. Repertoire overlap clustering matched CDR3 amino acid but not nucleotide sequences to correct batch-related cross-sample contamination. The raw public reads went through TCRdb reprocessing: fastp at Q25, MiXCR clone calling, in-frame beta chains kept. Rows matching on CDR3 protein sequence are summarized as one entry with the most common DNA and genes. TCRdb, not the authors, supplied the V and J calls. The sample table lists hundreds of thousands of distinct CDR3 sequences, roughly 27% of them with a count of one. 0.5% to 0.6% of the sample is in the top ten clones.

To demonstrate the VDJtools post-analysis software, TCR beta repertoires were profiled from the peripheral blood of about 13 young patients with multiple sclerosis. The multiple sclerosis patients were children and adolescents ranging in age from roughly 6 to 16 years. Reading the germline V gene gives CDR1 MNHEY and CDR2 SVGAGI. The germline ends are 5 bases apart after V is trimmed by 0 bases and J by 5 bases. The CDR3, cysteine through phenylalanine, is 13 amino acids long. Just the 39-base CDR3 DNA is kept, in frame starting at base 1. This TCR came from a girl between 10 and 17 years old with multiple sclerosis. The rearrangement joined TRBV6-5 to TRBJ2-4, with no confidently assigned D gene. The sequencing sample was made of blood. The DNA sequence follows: TGTGCCAGCAGTTACTCCGGAGAAAACATTCAGTACTTC. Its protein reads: CASSYSGENIQYF.